Detailed here is one T cell receptor (beta chain). What it binds is not known. The data were produced by immunoSEQ multiplex PCR, yet TCRdb's version contains in-frame clones alone and is incomplete. There are 25,000 to 35,000 clones in the sample; approximately 80% occur only once, and approximately 7.6% lies in the top ten. These data originate in a study of a mutant IDH1 vaccine in newly diagnosed glioma. For the study at large: Patients underwent eight vaccinations, which took place in weeks 1, 3, 5, 7, 11, 15, 19 and 23. Most patients had radiochemotherapy with temozolomide before enrollment; others had one alone. Vaccines began 4-6 weeks after radiotherapy alone, or with temozolomide cycles.

Study outcomes and limitations: Seemingly, pseudoprogression had no relation to changes in the top peripheral T cell clonotypes.

The CDR3 spans 15 residues. Trimming took off 6 bases at V and 1 base at J, with 13 bases between the two ends. CDR1 SNHLY and CDR2 FYNNEI come from the germline V gene. Time point given: week 23, last vaccination. Each dose of the vaccine consisted of 300 ug of mutant IDH1 20-mer peptide, with topical imiquimod. The TCR sequence derives from a woman under 30 with glioma. This chain joins TRBV2 and TRBJ1-5; tentative D call: TRBD1 (6 bases). The sequencing used PBMCs, collected from a glioma patient whose treatment included an IDH1 peptide vaccine. CDR3 protein: CASSSGTPSNQPQHF. CDR3 DNA: TGTGCCAGCAGCTCCGGGACACCAAGCAATCAGCCCCAGCATTTT.